This T cell receptor (beta chain) was identified in a study of T cells after somatic rescue of genetic block. The protocol was immunoSEQ multiplex PCR, while the TCRdb copy is restricted to in-frame clones and leaves out a portion. The sample has tens of thousands of clones; approximately 91% are singletons. Material: peripheral blood mononuclear cells (PBMCs). The clonotype originates from a young man.

CDR3 sequence: CASSLGVRVNTEAFF. The CDR3 DNA reads as TGTGCCAGCAGCTTGGGGGTCAGGGTGAACACTGAAGCTTTCTTT. The chain links TRBV5-4 to TRBJ1-1; the D gene is possibly TRBD1 (5 bases). Trimming stripped 0 bases from V and 0 bases from J, with 9 bases between. The CDR3 totals 15 residues. Germline V lookup: CDR1 SGHNT, CDR2 YYREEE (reference sequence).